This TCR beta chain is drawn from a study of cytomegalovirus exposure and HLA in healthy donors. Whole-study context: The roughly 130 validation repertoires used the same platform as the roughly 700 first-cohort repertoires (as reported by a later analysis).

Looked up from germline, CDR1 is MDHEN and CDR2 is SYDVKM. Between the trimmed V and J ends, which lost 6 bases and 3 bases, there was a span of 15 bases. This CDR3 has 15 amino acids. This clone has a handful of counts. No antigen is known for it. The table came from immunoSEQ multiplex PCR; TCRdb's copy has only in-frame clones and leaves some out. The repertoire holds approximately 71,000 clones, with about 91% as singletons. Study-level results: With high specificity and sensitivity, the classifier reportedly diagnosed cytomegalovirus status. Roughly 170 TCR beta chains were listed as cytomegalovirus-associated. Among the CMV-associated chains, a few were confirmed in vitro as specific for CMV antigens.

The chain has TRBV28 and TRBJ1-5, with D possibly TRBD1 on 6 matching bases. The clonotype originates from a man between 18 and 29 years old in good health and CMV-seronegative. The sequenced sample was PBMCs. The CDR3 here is CASRRRGDTNQPQHF. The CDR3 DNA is TGTGCCAGCAGGAGAAGAGGGGACACCAATCAGCCCCAGCATTTT.